The 9 T cell receptor beta chains in this list originate from one sample, sequenced in a study of blood T cell repertoires in COVID-19. Using immunoSEQ multiplex PCR, the repertoire was profiled, and TCRdb retains in-frame clones only, with some absent. Of hundreds of thousands of clones in the sample, around 89% were seen once. The sequenced sample was PBMCs or T cells enriched from blood (not recorded which). The receptor set was obtained from a man younger than 45 who had recovered from COVID-19.

The V gene is TRBV25-1, the J gene TRBJ2-2; the D is unclear. Trimming stripped 5 bases from V and 6 bases from J, with 4 bases between. CDR1 is MGHDK and CDR2 is SYGVNS in the germline V gene. There are 11 residues in the CDR3. In nucleotides, the CDR3 is TGTGCCAGCAGTCGTTCCGGGGAGCTGTTTTTT. Its protein is CASSRSGELFF.

V gene TRBV6-5 combines with J gene TRBJ2-7, with a weak D call TRBD1 (5 bases). V was shortened by 0 bases and J by 1 base, with 7 bases between the two germline ends. The CDR3 totals 14 residues. In germline, CDR1 is MNHEY, CDR2 SVGAGI. The CDR3 bases are TGTGCCAGCAGTTACTCCAGGACATCCTACGAGCAGTACTTC. Protein sequence: CASSYSRTSYEQYF.

The CDR3 DNA sequence: TGTGCCAGCAGCTTATCAGGGGCGGGCAATGAGCAGTTCTTC. As protein: CASSLSGAGNEQFF. The chain recombines TRBV7-2 with TRBJ2-1, with D possibly being TRBD1 (6 bases). The V gene's germline CDR1 is SGHTA and CDR2 FQGNSA. Trimming stripped 2 bases from V and 6 bases from J, with 11 bases between. This CDR3 region has 14 residues.

This chain links TRBV27 with TRBJ2-2; 7 bases match TRBD1. With V trimmed by 0 bases and J by 0 bases, 4 bases remained unmatched. The CDR3 contains 17 residues. CDR1 and CDR2 (germline): MNHEY, SMNVEV (reference sequence). CDR3 in amino acids: CASSLSLGTANTGELFF. The CDR3 region has the DNA TGTGCCAGCAGTTTATCGTTAGGGACAGCGAACACCGGGGAGCTGTTTTTT.

V is TRBV9 and J is TRBJ1-1, with D possibly TRBD1 on 5 matching bases. V was shortened by 0 bases and J by 3 bases, with 6 bases between the two germline ends. The CDR3 contains 13 residues. CDR1 is SGDLS and CDR2 is YYNGEE in the germline V gene. Here the CDR3 DNA reads TGTGCCAGCAGCGTAGCAGGGTACACTGAAGCTTTCTTT. It translates to CASSVAGYTEAFF.

This clone was observed once. The V and J genes are TRBV10-1 and TRBJ1-1; possibly TRBD1 for D (6 bases). This CDR3 is built from 16 residues. CDR1 is WNHNN, CDR2 SYGVQD, per germline (reference sequence). V dropped 0 bases and J dropped 4 bases, with 15 bases sitting between them. The CDR3 is CASSESILGGGTEAFF. As DNA, the CDR3 is TGCGCCAGCAGTGAGTCAATTTTGGGAGGGGGCACTGAAGCTTTCTTT.

The chain employs TRBV2 and TRBJ1-1; D might be TRBD1 (6 bases). Germline assignment: CDR1 SNHLY and CDR2 FYNNEI. The CDR3 is made up of 12 amino acids. V shed 7 bases and J shed 6 bases, with 12 bases lying between them. Here the CDR3 reads CASTWTVPEAFF. CDR3 bases: TGTGCCAGCACCTGGACAGTCCCTGAAGCTTTCTTT.

The gene calls are TRBV5-5 and TRBJ2-3; TRBD1 matches 8 bases. The CDR3 is 14 amino acids. Losses at the gene ends were 0 bases for V and 5 bases for J; bases not matched to a gene: 2. Germline V lookup: CDR1 SGHKS, CDR2 YYEKEE (reference sequence). The CDR3 region has the DNA TGTGCCAGCAGCTTGGACAGGGGGATAGATACGCAGTATTTT. Translating gives CASSLDRGIDTQYF. Variable domain in full (rest from reference TRBV5-5 and TRBJ2-3): DAGVTQSPTHLIKTRGQQVTLRCSPISGHKSVSWYQQVLGQGPQFIFQYYEKEERGRGNFPDRFSARQFPNYSSELNVNALLLGDSALYLCASSLDRGIDTQYFGPGTRLTVL.

The chain uses TRBV2 and TRBJ2-3, with a weak D call TRBD2 (6 bases). V dropped 0 bases and J dropped 1 base, with 11 bases sitting between them. This CDR3 spans 16 amino acids. The germline V gene has CDR1 SNHLY and CDR2 FYNNEI. The DNA of the CDR3 is TGTGCCAGCAGTGAAGCGCGGGGCGGGGGCACAGATACGCAGTATTTT. Its translation: CASSEARGGGTDTQYF.